A single sample is the source of the 32 T cell receptor beta chains below, sequenced in a study of radiation and T cells in renal cell carcinoma. Sequenced by immunoSEQ multiplex PCR; TCRdb stores in-frame clones only, minus some. The sample consists of more than 60,000 clones, roughly 80% of them appearing once. The time point was: blood 4 weeks post-SBRT, at nephrectomy. The treatment is: 15 Gy SBRT to primary tumor, nephrectomy 4 weeks later. The specimen comprised blood, sampled from a patient whose treatment included radiotherapy and nephrectomy. Every receptor here comes from a woman aged 60 to 75 with renal cell carcinoma.

This clone was recorded once. The chain employs TRBV30 and TRBJ1-1; 7 bases are shared with TRBD1. Germline CDR1 GTSNPN, CDR2 SVGIG (reference sequence). The CDR3 sequence is 14 residues long. The trim removed 2 bases at V and 3 bases at J, leaving 6 bases unmatched. DNA for the CDR3: TGTGCCTGGAGTAATACCCAGGGGGACACTGAAGCTTTCTTT. This translates into CAWSNTQGDTEAFF.

V and J are TRBV5-4 and TRBJ2-7; 10 bases fit TRBD2. Trimming removed 0 bases from V and 3 bases from J; junction bases left unmatched: 3. The germline V gene has CDR1 SGHNT and CDR2 YYREEE (reference sequence). The length of the CDR3 is 15 residues. CDR3 sequence (DNA): TGTGCCAGCAGCTTGGCCTCTAGCGGGAGCTACGAGCAGTACTTC. This translates into CASSLASSGSYEQYF.

This clone was observed a handful of times. The chain uses TRBV11-2 and TRBJ1-5; a possible D gene is TRBD1 (5 bases). CDR3 length: 14 residues. The germline V gene has CDR1 SGHAT and CDR2 FQNNGV. V was shortened by 4 bases and J by 2 bases, with 9 bases between the two germline ends. The CDR3 nucleotides are TGTGCCAGCAGCTGGGACGTGGGCAATCAGCCCCAGCATTTT. Protein sequence: CASSWDVGNQPQHF.

The J gene is TRBJ1-4, the V gene TRBV29-1, with 9 bases identical to TRBD1. With 5 bases clipped from V and 7 bases from J, the junction kept 5 bases outside the gene matches. Germline V gene data show CDR1 as SQVTM and CDR2 as ANQGSEA. This CDR3 contains 13 residues. As DNA, the CDR3 is TGCAGCGTTTACTGGACAGGGGCTGAAAAACTGTTTTTT. This encodes CSVYWTGAEKLFF.

The chain joins TRBV9 to TRBJ2-7, with D maybe TRBD1 (5 bases). From germline, CDR1 is SGDLS and CDR2 YYNGEE. The germline V and J ends were trimmed by 0 bases and 2 bases, with 9 bases remaining between them. The CDR3 length is 14 residues. The CDR3 region is CASSVGVGPYEQYF. The CDR3 DNA reads as TGTGCCAGCAGCGTAGGGGTGGGGCCCTACGAGCAGTACTTC.

This chain links TRBV7-9 with TRBJ2-3, with TRBD1 matching over 10 bases. This CDR3 is 15 amino acids long. The V gene's germline CDR1 is SEHNR and CDR2 FQNEAQ (reference sequence). The trim removed 4 bases at V and 3 bases at J, leaving 4 bases unmatched. CDR3 in DNA: TGTGCCAGCAGCTGGCCGGGACAGGGGACAGATACGCAGTATTTT. Translation: CASSWPGQGTDTQYF.

This sequence joins TRBV6-6 and TRBJ1-5; TRBD1 aligns across 7 bases. V lost 2 bases to trimming and J lost 11 bases; unmatched junction nucleotides: 12. This CDR3 comprises 15 residues. Germline V CDR1 and CDR2: MNHNY, SVGAGI (reference sequence). The CDR3 DNA reads as TGTGCCAGCAGTTACGACCCCAGACAGGGCTGGTCCCAGCATTTT. It codes for CASSYDPRQGWSQHF.

The rearrangement uses TRBV10-3 and TRBJ2-7, with TRBD1 identical over 8 bases. J was trimmed by 4 bases and V by 0 bases; bases with no gene match: 5. Per germline, CDR1 ENHRY and CDR2 SYGVKD. The CDR3 consists of 15 residues. The CDR3 DNA reads TGTGCCATCAGTGAGTCTCGGGACAGGTTATACGAGCAGTACTTC. Its translation is CAISESRDRLYEQYF.

This clone has only one observation. CDR3 loop: CASSSTPGQRQETQYF. The DNA for the CDR3 is TGTGCCAGCAGCTCTACTCCGGGACAGCGTCAAGAGACCCAGTACTTC. The J gene is TRBJ2-5, the V gene TRBV7-6, with 7 bases fitting TRBD1. Trimming cost V 4 bases and J 2 bases; bases outside gene matches: 10. In germline, CDR1 is SGHVS, CDR2 FNYEAQ. The length of the CDR3 is 16 residues.

The genes are TRBV28 and TRBJ1-4; possible D gene TRBD1, 6 bases. The CDR3 is made up of 13 amino acids. Germline V gives CDR1 MDHEN, CDR2 SYDVKM. V lost 10 bases, J lost 3 bases, and 12 bases lay in between. CDR3 amino acids: CATRDTPNEKLFF. For the CDR3, the DNA is TGTGCCACCCGGGACACCCCTAATGAAAAACTGTTTTTT.

The chain is built from TRBV11-2 and TRBJ2-7, with D possibly TRBD1 on 5 matching bases. CDR3 length: 13 residues. V was trimmed by 3 bases and J by 2 bases, leaving 8 bases between them. CDR1 is SGHAT and CDR2 is FQNNGV in the germline V gene. CDR3 amino acids: CASSFGRAYEQYF. CDR3 nucleotide sequence: TGTGCCAGCAGCTTCGGCAGGGCCTACGAGCAGTACTTC.

This chain links TRBV6-1 with TRBJ1-5; 10 bases agree with TRBD1. V lost 0 bases, J lost 9 bases, and 5 bases stayed unmatched. CDR1 is MNHNS and CDR2 is SASEGT in the germline V gene. The CDR3 runs to 15 residues. CDR3 DNA sequence: TGTGCCAGCAGTGAAGCCCGGGACAGGGGACGGCCCCAGCATTTT. It is translated as CASSEARDRGRPQHF.

The chain is built from TRBV18 and TRBJ2-3; 11 bases map to TRBD2. Trimming cost V 3 bases and J 0 bases; bases outside gene matches: 11. This CDR3 spans 19 amino acids. Germline V gene data show CDR1 as KGHSH and CDR2 as LQKENI. The CDR3 here is CASSPIPSGRSISTDTQYF. The CDR3 nucleotides read TGTGCCAGCTCACCGATACCTAGCGGGAGGTCTATTAGCACAGATACGCAGTATTTT.

The chain links TRBV27 to TRBJ1-2; D unresolved. V was shortened by 5 bases and J by 4 bases, with 11 bases between the two germline ends. The CDR3 is 13 amino acids. Germline V gives CDR1 MNHEY, CDR2 SMNVEV (reference sequence). As DNA, the CDR3 is TGTGCCAGCAGTGCCGTATCTACCTATGGCTACACCTTC. Residues: CASSAVSTYGYTF.

In this sample, this clone turned up once. The CDR3 coding sequence is TGTGCCAGCAGTTTACAGGGGCCATCCTACGAGCAGTACTTC. Protein product: CASSLQGPSYEQYF. The chain joins TRBV27 to TRBJ2-7; D possibly corresponds to TRBD1 (6 bases). This CDR3 has 14 residues. The germline V and J ends were trimmed by 2 bases and 1 base, with 9 bases remaining between them. CDR1 and CDR2 from the germline V gene are MNHEY and SMNVEV (reference sequence).

This sequence joins TRBV15 and TRBJ1-3; D not resolved. This CDR3 has 13 amino acids. Trimming took 2 bases from V and 4 from J, leaving 6 bases between them. The germline gives CDR1 LNHNV, CDR2 YYDKDF (reference sequence). The CDR3 nucleotides read TGTGCCACCAGCAGACCTGACGGAAACACCATATATTTT. Encoded protein: CATSRPDGNTIYF.

This chain links TRBV25-1 with TRBJ1-3, with D hard to call. Trimming pared 4 bases from V and 0 bases from J, leaving 7 bases between. The CDR3 sequence is 14 residues long. Germline V gene lookup returns CDR1 MGHDK and CDR2 SYGVNS. The DNA for the CDR3 is TGTGCCAGCAGTGCTGGTATCTCTGGAAACACCATATATTTT. Translating it yields CASSAGISGNTIYF. Using reference TRBV25-1 and TRBJ1-3 for the parts outside the CDR3, the full variable domain is EADIYQTPRYLVIGTGKKITLECSQTMGHDKMYWYQQDPGMELHLIHYSYGVNSTEKGDLSSESTVSRIRTEHFPLTLESARPSHTSQYLCASSAGISGNTIYFGEGSWLTVV.

The V and J genes are TRBV5-1 and TRBJ1-4; possible D gene TRBD1, 6 bases. This CDR3 is built from 15 residues. The germline CDR1 and CDR2 sequences are SGHRS and YFSETQ. Trimming removed 6 bases from V and 0 bases from J, with 12 bases in between. The CDR3 reads CASTPGAATNEKLFF. The CDR3 DNA reads TGCGCCAGCACCCCGGGGGCTGCAACTAATGAAAAACTGTTTTTT.

The V gene is TRBV7-8, the J gene TRBJ2-5; 10 bases agree with TRBD1. In germline, CDR1 is SGHVS, CDR2 FQNEAQ. The V gene end was trimmed by 1 base and the J gene end by 5 bases; junction bases not matched to a gene: 7. The CDR3 contains 16 residues. The CDR3 spells CASSLGQGALRETQYF. DNA of the CDR3: TGTGCCAGCAGCTTAGGACAGGGGGCCCTTCGGGAGACCCAGTACTTC. The full variable domain, its missing parts supplied by reference TRBV7-8 and TRBJ2-5, is GAGVSQSPRYKVAKRGQDVALRCDPISGHVSLFWYQQALGQGPEFLTYFQNEAQLDKSGLPSDRFFAERPEGSVSTLKIQRTQQEDSAVYLCASSLGQGALRETQYFGPGTRLLVL.

This chain connects TRBV28 to TRBJ1-2; TRBD1 matches 10 bases. Germline V gives CDR1 MDHEN, CDR2 SYDVKM. J gave up 6 bases and V 6 bases, and 10 bases lay outside the gene matches. The CDR3 sequence is 15 residues long. The CDR3 nucleotides read TGTGCCAGCAGCCTGGGACAGGGGAAGGGGAATGGCTACACCTTC. This translates into CASSLGQGKGNGYTF.

The chain joins TRBV28 to TRBJ1-5; D perhaps matches TRBD1 (6 bases). Germline lookup yields CDR1 MDHEN and CDR2 SYDVKM. The V end lost 5 bases, the J end lost 7 bases, and 21 bases lay between the germline ends. The CDR3 has 16 residues. In DNA, the CDR3 is TGTGCCAGCAGTCCTCAGGGGCTAGGAGCGTTGCAGCCCCAGCATTTT. It is translated as CASSPQGLGALQPQHF. Supplemented by reference TRBV28 and TRBJ1-5, the full variable domain reads DVKVTQSSRYLVKRTGEKVFLECVQDMDHENMFWYRQDPGLGLRLIYFSYDVKMKEKGDIPEGYSVSREKKERFSLILESASTNQTSMYLCASSPQGLGALQPQHFGDGTRLSIL.

This rearrangement joins TRBV19 to TRBJ2-3; 9 nucleotides agree with TRBD1. The trim removed 6 bases at V and 5 bases at J, leaving 15 bases unmatched. CDR1 is LNHDA, CDR2 SQIVND, per germline (reference sequence). This CDR3 region has 17 residues. The CDR3 DNA sequence: TGTGCCAGTAGCAGCGGCCGTGGACAGGGGTTCGGAGATACGCAGTATTTT. Translated: CASSSGRGQGFGDTQYF.

A note on this clone: The identical CDR3 is also encoded by other nucleotide sequences in the sample. The chain recombines TRBV6-5 with TRBJ2-7; TRBD2 agrees at 7 bases. J was trimmed by 1 base and V by 2 bases; bases with no gene match: 5. This CDR3 contains 15 residues. Germline loops: CDR1 MNHEY, CDR2 SVGAGI. The CDR3 DNA sequence: TGTGCCAGCAGTTACGGCGCTAGCGGTTCCTACGAGCAGTACTTC. It codes for CASSYGASGSYEQYF.

The V and J genes are TRBV9 and TRBJ2-3; 10 bases align to TRBD2. This CDR3 has 14 residues. Trimming took 7 bases from V and 4 from J; bases not matched to a gene: 6. CDR1 and CDR2 from the germline V gene are SGDLS and YYNGEE. The CDR3, as DNA: TGTGCCAGCGGACCGGGACTAGCGTCAGATACGCAGTATTTT. Encoded protein: CASGPGLASDTQYF.

CDR3 protein: CASSENTQETQYF. In DNA form, the CDR3 reads TGTGCCAGCAGTGAAAACACCCAAGAGACCCAGTACTTC. The chain employs TRBV2 and TRBJ2-5; D unclear. The V and J ends lost 2 bases and 1 base respectively, with 5 bases between them. Germline V lookup: CDR1 SNHLY, CDR2 FYNNEI. The CDR3 extends over 13 amino acids.

V is TRBV15 and J is TRBJ2-1; D could derive from TRBD1 or TRBD2 (5 bases each). The CDR3 sequence is 14 residues long. Per germline, CDR1 LNHNV and CDR2 YYDKDF (reference sequence). The V end was cut by 3 bases, the J end by 8 bases, with 14 bases between. CDR3: CATSSDSGDHEQFF. As DNA, the CDR3 is TGTGCCACCAGCAGCGATTCCGGGGACCATGAGCAGTTCTTC.

This clone appeared once. This rearrangement joins TRBV6-5 to TRBJ1-4, with D possibly TRBD1 on 5 matching bases. This CDR3 has 13 residues. V was trimmed by 7 bases and J by 5 bases, leaving 11 bases between them. Germline CDR1 is MNHEY and CDR2 is SVGAGI. CDR3 DNA sequence: TGTGCCAGCACCAACAGGAGGAATGAAAAACTGTTTTTT. It is translated as CASTNRRNEKLFF.

The chain recombines TRBV7-9 with TRBJ1-4, with D possibly matching TRBD1 (6 bases). The V gene's germline CDR1 is SEHNR and CDR2 FQNEAQ (reference sequence). V lost 5 bases, J lost 3 bases, and 10 bases lay in between. CDR3 length: 14 residues. CDR3 region: CASSLGQANEKLFF. CDR3 sequence (DNA): TGTGCCAGCAGCCTGGGACAAGCTAATGAAAAACTGTTTTTT.

The table lists this clone with a count of one. V and J are TRBV15 and TRBJ2-7, with a possible D match to TRBD2 (5 bases). V was cut by 5 bases and J by 3 bases, with 17 bases left in between. The CDR3 loop spans 15 amino acids. In germline, CDR1 is LNHNV, CDR2 YYDKDF (reference sequence). The CDR3 sequence is CATSPTGESNYEQYF. CDR3 bases: TGTGCCACCAGCCCCACCGGGGAAAGTAACTACGAGCAGTACTTC.

The rearrangement links TRBV11-3 to TRBJ2-7, with 7 bases that match TRBD1. Trimming removed 11 bases from V and 3 bases from J; junction bases left unmatched: 13. Germline CDR1 and CDR2: SGHNT and YENEEA. The CDR3 sequence is 14 residues long. The chain's CDR3 is CASYPGQWDYEQYF. The CDR3 region has the DNA TGTGCCTCCTATCCGGGACAGTGGGACTACGAGCAGTACTTC.

V gene TRBV9 combines with J gene TRBJ1-1, with D unresolved. V dropped 3 bases and J dropped 0 bases, with 6 bases sitting between them. The germline gives CDR1 SGDLS, CDR2 YYNGEE. There are 13 residues in the CDR3. CDR3 nucleotides: TGTGCCAGCAGCGAGGGCATGAACACTGAAGCTTTCTTT. Its translation is CASSEGMNTEAFF. Complete variable domain (other parts from reference TRBV9 and TRBJ1-1): DSGVTQTPKHLITATGQRVTLRCSPRSGDLSVYWYQQSLDQGLQFLIQYYNGEERAKGNILERFSAQQFPDLHSELNLSSLELGDSALYFCASSEGMNTEAFFGQGTRLTVV.

This chain links TRBV5-4 with TRBJ2-7; TRBD1 might be the D (6 bases). Deletions cut 0 bases from V and 7 bases from J, with 8 bases between. This CDR3 contains 12 residues. The germline gives CDR1 SGHNT, CDR2 YYREEE (reference sequence). The CDR3 here is CASSLGGREQYF. The CDR3 coding sequence is TGTGCCAGCAGCTTGGGGGGGCGAGAGCAGTACTTC.